These T cell receptor beta chains were read from a single sample in a study of blood T cell repertoires in COVID-19. Clones were read by immunoSEQ multiplex PCR, and TCRdb kept only the in-frame ones, dropping some. The table records roughly 80,000 clones, 81% of them present only once. Material: peripheral blood. These receptors all come from an elderly man with acute or convalescent COVID-19. CDR3s include the opening cysteine and the closing phenylalanine or tryptophan. The D gene is left open where the match is weak. Only part of the rows carry a size: once, few, many, or a class if the clone is expanded.

size: few; D: .; length: 16; J: TRBJ2-2; V: TRBV5-1; DNA: TGCGCCAGCAGCCCCCCCGGACTTAGGACCACCGGGGAGCTGTTTTTT; CDR3: CASSPPGLRTTGELFF
size: .; D: .; length: 14; J: TRBJ2-3; V: TRBV9; DNA: TGTGCCAGCAGCGTAGCGGGAGATACAGATACGCAGTATTTT; CDR3: CASSVAGDTDTQYF
size: .; D: TRBD2; length: 15; J: TRBJ2-1; V: TRBV7-2; DNA: TGTGCCAGCAGCTTCGCGACTAGCGTATACAATGAGCAGTTCTTC; CDR3: CASSFATSVYNEQFF
size: .; D: TRBD2; length: 16; J: TRBJ2-7; V: TRBV11-2; DNA: TGTGCCAGCAGTTCTACCAAAGCGGGGAGCTCCTACGAGCAGTACTTC; CDR3: CASSSTKAGSSYEQYF
size: .; D: .; length: 14; J: TRBJ1-2; V: TRBV14; DNA: TGTGCCAGCAGCCAGCTGGGGGCCCTTGGTGGCTACACCTTC; CDR3: CASSQLGALGGYTF
size: .; D: TRBD1; length: 16; J: TRBJ1-4; V: TRBV19; DNA: TGTGCCAGTAGTTTGGAGACAGGGAGGACTAATGAAAAACTGTTTTTT; CDR3: CASSLETGRTNEKLFF
size: .; D: .; length: 18; J: TRBJ1-1; V: TRBV27; DNA: TGTGCCAGCAGCCCCTGGGTATCTCGGGGGGGTGGGGACACTGAAGCTTTCTTT; CDR3: CASSPWVSRGGGDTEAFF
size: .; D: .; length: 17; J: TRBJ2-7; V: TRBV7-9; DNA: TGTGCCAGCAGCGCCTGGGACAGGGAGAGTAGCGGGAGTGAGCAGTACTTC; CDR3: CASSAWDRESSGSEQYF
size: .; D: .; length: 15; J: TRBJ2-5; V: TRBV10-3; DNA: TGTGCCACCACTCCTTCCCTACAGTACCAAGAGACCCAGTACTTC; CDR3: CATTPSLQYQETQYF
size: .; D: .; length: 14; J: TRBJ2-7; V: TRBV2; DNA: TGTGCCAGCATTCCACAGGGAATCCGGAACGAGCAGTACTTC; CDR3: CASIPQGIRNEQYF
size: .; D: .; length: 10; J: TRBJ1-5; V: TRBV25-1; DNA: TGTGCCAGCACCCTGACTCGTCAGCATTTT; CDR3: CASTLTRQHF
size: .; D: TRBD2; length: 14; J: TRBJ2-7; V: TRBV28; DNA: TGTGCCAGCAGTCTAGCGGGAGGTTCCTACGAGCAGTACTTC; CDR3: CASSLAGGSYEQYF
size: few; D: .; length: 15; J: TRBJ2-3; V: TRBV11-2; DNA: TGTGCCAGCAGCTTATGGGACTTTCCAGCAGATACGCAGTATTTT; CDR3: CASSLWDFPADTQYF
size: .; D: TRBD1; length: 15; J: TRBJ2-1; V: TRBV7-2; DNA: TGTGCCAGCAGCTTTGACGGACAGGGGTTAGGTGAGCAGTTCTTC; CDR3: CASSFDGQGLGEQFF
size: .; D: .; length: 11; J: TRBJ1-2; V: TRBV12-5; DNA: TGTGCTAGTGGTTCGGGTTTCGGCTACACCTTC; CDR3: CASGSGFGYTF
size: .; D: TRBD1; length: 15; J: TRBJ2-7; V: TRBV28; DNA: TGTGCCAGCAGGGCCACCGGGACAGGGCCCTACGAGCAGTACTTC; CDR3: CASRATGTGPYEQYF
size: .; D: .; length: 13; J: TRBJ2-7; V: TRBV16; DNA: TGTGCCAGCAGCCGCCCAGGGCCCTACGAGCAGTACTTC; CDR3: CASSRPGPYEQYF
size: .; D: TRBD2; length: 18; J: TRBJ2-3; V: TRBV19; DNA: TGTGCCAGTAGTATAGGCACGGTAGCGGGCACAAGCACAGATACGCAGTATTTT; CDR3: CASSIGTVAGTSTDTQYF
size: .; D: TRBD1; length: 14; J: TRBJ1-5; V: TRBV5-6; DNA: TGTGCCAGCAGTAGGGGACAGGTCAATCAGCCCCAGCATTTT; CDR3: CASSRGQVNQPQHF
size: .; D: TRBD2; length: 16; J: TRBJ2-5; V: TRBV18; DNA: TGTGCCAGCTCACCACCGGGACTAGCGGGATCGGAGACCCAGTACTTC; CDR3: CASSPPGLAGSETQYF
size: .; D: TRBD1; length: 14; J: TRBJ1-2; V: TRBV11-2; DNA: TGTGCCAGCAGCTTCGACAGGGGGCAAAATGGCTACACCTTC; CDR3: CASSFDRGQNGYTF
size: .; D: .; length: 13; J: TRBJ1-1; V: TRBV5-1; DNA: TGCGCCAGCAGCTTGGCTTTTCTGACTGAAGCTTTCTTT; CDR3: CASSLAFLTEAFF
size: .; D: TRBD1; length: 14; J: TRBJ2-1; V: TRBV5-1; DNA: TGCGCCAGCAGCTTGAAATCTGGGGGACAGGGTCAGTTCTTC; CDR3: CASSLKSGGQGQFF
size: few; D: TRBD1; length: 15; J: TRBJ2-7; V: TRBV7-2; DNA: TGTGCCAGCAGCTTAGGACAGGGCACCTCCTACGAGCAGTACTTC; CDR3: CASSLGQGTSYEQYF
size: .; D: TRBD2; length: 15; J: TRBJ2-5; V: TRBV28; DNA: TGTGCCAGCAGCGGACTAGCGGGAGGGCGGGAGACCCAGTACTTC; CDR3: CASSGLAGGRETQYF
size: .; D: TRBD1; length: 16; J: TRBJ2-7; V: TRBV24-1; DNA: TGTGCCACCAGTGAGATCACCGGGACAGGGGGCTACGAGCAGTACTTC; CDR3: CATSEITGTGGYEQYF
size: .; D: TRBD1; length: 14; J: TRBJ2-7; V: TRBV6-5; DNA: TGTGCCAGCAGTAGCCAAGGACAGGGGTACGAGCAGTACTTC; CDR3: CASSSQGQGYEQYF
size: .; D: .; length: 13; J: TRBJ1-1; V: TRBV29-1; DNA: TGCAGCGTTGACAGAAACATGAACACTGAAGCTTTCTTT; CDR3: CSVDRNMNTEAFF
size: .; D: .; length: 13; J: TRBJ2-7; V: TRBV4-2; DNA: TGTGCCAGCAGCCAAACTGAATCCTACGAGCAGTACTTC; CDR3: CASSQTESYEQYF
size: .; D: TRBD2; length: 21; J: TRBJ2-2; V: TRBV5-3; DNA: TGTGCCAGAAGCCATAAGCCAGAGCTAGCGGGAGGCCAGGCGGGCACCGGGGAGCTGTTTTTT; CDR3: CARSHKPELAGGQAGTGELFF
size: .; D: .; length: 13; J: TRBJ2-7; V: TRBV3-1/TRBV3-2; DNA: TGTGCCAGCAGCCCTTCCGGGTCCTACGAGCAGTACTTC; CDR3: CASSPSGSYEQYF
size: .; D: .; length: 13; J: TRBJ1-2; V: TRBV9; DNA: TGTGCCAGCAGCGTAGGCGCGGACTATGGCTACACCTTC; CDR3: CASSVGADYGYTF
size: .; D: TRBD1; length: 15; J: TRBJ1-1; V: TRBV5-5; DNA: TGTGCCAGCAGCTGGCGGACAGGGGTGTATACTGAAGCTTTCTTT; CDR3: CASSWRTGVYTEAFF
size: .; D: TRBD2; length: 16; J: TRBJ2-1; V: TRBV28; DNA: TGTGCCAGCAATATAGCGGGAGGGTCCTCCTACAATGAGCAGTTCTTC; CDR3: CASNIAGGSSYNEQFF
size: few; D: .; length: 15; J: TRBJ2-2; V: TRBV7-9; DNA: TGTGCCAGCAGCTTAGGTCCCCAGGACACCGGGGAGCTGTTTTTT; CDR3: CASSLGPQDTGELFF
size: .; D: TRBD1; length: 18; J: TRBJ1-4; V: TRBV7-9; DNA: TGTGCCAGCAGCTTAGGGAGGGGGACAGTTGCAACTAATGAAAAACTGTTTTTT; CDR3: CASSLGRGTVATNEKLFF
size: once; D: TRBD1; length: 14; J: TRBJ1-2; V: TRBV11-2; DNA: TGTGCCAGCAGCCCGGGGACAGTTAACTATGGCTACACCTTC; CDR3: CASSPGTVNYGYTF
size: .; D: .; length: 13; J: TRBJ2-2; V: TRBV7-3; DNA: TGTGCCAGCAGCTTACAGGTCACCGGGGAGCTGTTTTTT; CDR3: CASSLQVTGELFF
size: .; D: TRBD1; length: 13; J: TRBJ2-5; V: TRBV28; DNA: TGTGCCAGCAGTTGGACAGGAGTGGAGACCCAGTACTTC; CDR3: CASSWTGVETQYF
size: .; D: .; length: 15; J: TRBJ1-4; V: TRBV5-1; DNA: TGCGCCAGCAGCTATCGGACAGCCGATAATGAAAAACTGTTTTTT; CDR3: CASSYRTADNEKLFF
size: .; D: .; length: 12; J: TRBJ1-5; V: TRBV7-2; DNA: TGTGCCAGCAGCTCCACTAATCAGCCCCAGCATTTT; CDR3: CASSSTNQPQHF
size: .; D: TRBD1; length: 15; J: TRBJ2-6; V: TRBV6-5; DNA: TGTGCCAGCCAGGGACAGACTTCTGGGGCCAACGTCCTGACTTTC; CDR3: CASQGQTSGANVLTF
size: .; D: TRBD2; length: 14; J: TRBJ2-1; V: TRBV10-3; DNA: TGTGCCATCAGCCGACTAGCTCGGATCAATGAGCAGTTCTTC; CDR3: CAISRLARINEQFF
size: .; D: TRBD2; length: 16; J: TRBJ2-2; V: TRBV9; DNA: TGTGCCAGCAGCGTCGGGGACTATAGTAAAACCGGGGAGCTGTTTTTT; CDR3: CASSVGDYSKTGELFF
size: .; D: .; length: 13; J: TRBJ1-1; V: TRBV5-1; DNA: TGCGCCAGCAGCCCGGACCGGGGGACTGAAGCTTTCTTT; CDR3: CASSPDRGTEAFF
size: .; D: .; length: 14; J: TRBJ2-3; V: TRBV5-4; DNA: TGTGCCAGCAGCTTACGAGGTTCGACAGATACGCAGTATTTT; CDR3: CASSLRGSTDTQYF
size: .; D: .; length: 12; J: TRBJ1-2; V: TRBV6-2/TRBV6-3; DNA: TGTGCCAGCAGTCTTCCGGGCTATGGCTACACCTTC; CDR3: CASSLPGYGYTF
size: .; D: .; length: 14; J: TRBJ1-2; V: TRBV7-2; DNA: TGTGCCAGCAGCTTAGCGGGGACACCGAATGGCTACACCTTC; CDR3: CASSLAGTPNGYTF
size: .; D: .; length: 11; J: TRBJ2-3; V: TRBV29-1; DNA: TGCAGCGTTACATTTGGTATGGCGCAGTATTTT; CDR3: CSVTFGMAQYF
size: .; D: TRBD1; length: 15; J: TRBJ1-1; V: TRBV28; DNA: TGTGCCAGCAGTTTAGGGACAGCAGGTTTCACTGAAGCTTTCTTT; CDR3: CASSLGTAGFTEAFF
size: .; D: .; length: 14; J: TRBJ1-5; V: TRBV6-5; DNA: TGTGCCAGCAGTTACTCTCCCTTCGGTCAGCCCCAGCATTTT; CDR3: CASSYSPFGQPQHF